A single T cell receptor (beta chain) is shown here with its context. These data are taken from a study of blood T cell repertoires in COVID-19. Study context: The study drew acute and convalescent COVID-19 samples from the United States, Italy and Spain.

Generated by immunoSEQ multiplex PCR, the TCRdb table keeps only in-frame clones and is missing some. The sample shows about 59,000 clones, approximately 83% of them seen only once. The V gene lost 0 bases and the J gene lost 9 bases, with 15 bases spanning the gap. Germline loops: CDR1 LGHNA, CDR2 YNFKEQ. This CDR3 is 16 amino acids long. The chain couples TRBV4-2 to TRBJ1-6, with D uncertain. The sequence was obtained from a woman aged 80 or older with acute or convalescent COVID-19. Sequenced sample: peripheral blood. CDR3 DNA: TGTGCCAGCAGCCAAGACTGGAAGGACGGGAGTTCACCCCTCCACTTT. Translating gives CASSQDWKDGSSPLHF.